A selection of T cell receptor beta chains follows, all from one sample in a study of T cell responses to AZD1222 COVID-19 vaccine. The method was immunoSEQ multiplex PCR; TCRdb's version includes in-frame clones alone and lacks a portion of them. The data contain about 110,000 clones, around 93% of them singletons. Sequences were derived from peripheral blood, sampled on day 0 of AZD1222 vaccination. The receptors originated from an adult in good health. Each CDR3 is given with its conserved first and last residue. Fields, in order: V gene, clone size, J gene, D gene, CDR3 DNA, CDR3 protein. D genes are given only for firm matches. Some rows mark clone size as missing; the rest say once, few, many or name a class of expanded clone.

v_call: TRBV2
clone_size: -
j_call: TRBJ1-2
d_call: TRBD1
cdr3_nt: TGTGCCAGCAAGGGACAGACCTATGGCTACACCTTC
cdr3_aa: CASKGQTYGYTF

v_call: TRBV4-1
clone_size: -
j_call: TRBJ1-3
d_call: -
cdr3_nt: TGCGCCAGCAGCCGCACCACCCGGCAGAACTCTGGAAACACCATATATTTT
cdr3_aa: CASSRTTRQNSGNTIYF

v_call: TRBV21-1
clone_size: -
j_call: TRBJ2-1
d_call: -
cdr3_nt: TGTGCCAGCAGCAAAGTAGGCGACAGGGTTCAAGGTAATGAGCAGTTCTTC
cdr3_aa: CASSKVGDRVQGNEQFF

v_call: TRBV28
clone_size: -
j_call: TRBJ1-1
d_call: -
cdr3_nt: TGTGCCAGCAGCTTTCCCCTTAACACTGAAGCTTTCTTT
cdr3_aa: CASSFPLNTEAFF

v_call: TRBV4-1
clone_size: -
j_call: TRBJ2-7
d_call: -
cdr3_nt: TGCGCCAGCAGCCAAGAAGATCGGGGCAACTCCTACGAGCAGTACTTC
cdr3_aa: CASSQEDRGNSYEQYF

v_call: TRBV28
clone_size: -
j_call: TRBJ1-5
d_call: -
cdr3_nt: TGTGCCAGCACCGAATCTGGGGTTGTAAATCAGCCCCAGCATTTT
cdr3_aa: CASTESGVVNQPQHF

v_call: TRBV9
clone_size: -
j_call: TRBJ2-7
d_call: TRBD1
cdr3_nt: TGTGCCAGCAGCGCAGACAGGGGGCAACGGGAGCAGTACTTC
cdr3_aa: CASSADRGQREQYF

v_call: TRBV4-2
clone_size: once
j_call: TRBJ1-6
d_call: TRBD1
cdr3_nt: TGTGCCAGCAGCCAAGATTGGGGTGACAGGGCTAATTCACCCCTCCACTTT
cdr3_aa: CASSQDWGDRANSPLHF

v_call: TRBV7-9
clone_size: -
j_call: TRBJ1-1
d_call: -
cdr3_nt: TGTGCCAGCAGCTTAGTGGAGGGCGGTGCCGAAGCTTTCTTT
cdr3_aa: CASSLVEGGAEAFF

v_call: TRBV11-2
clone_size: -
j_call: TRBJ2-2
d_call: -
cdr3_nt: TGTGCCAGCAGCCCACAGCCAACCGGGGAGCTGTTTTTT
cdr3_aa: CASSPQPTGELFF

v_call: TRBV27
clone_size: -
j_call: TRBJ2-1
d_call: -
cdr3_nt: TGTGCCAGCACAGGGGCGAACTACAATGAGCAGTTCTTC
cdr3_aa: CASTGANYNEQFF

v_call: TRBV9
clone_size: -
j_call: TRBJ2-3
d_call: TRBD2
cdr3_nt: TGTGCCAGCAGCGTAGGGCTAGCGGGGAGTGCTAGCACAGATACGCAGTATTTT
cdr3_aa: CASSVGLAGSASTDTQYF

v_call: TRBV18
clone_size: -
j_call: TRBJ2-3
d_call: -
cdr3_nt: TGTGCCAGCTCACCACGGGCTACAGATACGCAGTATTTT
cdr3_aa: CASSPRATDTQYF

v_call: TRBV27
clone_size: -
j_call: TRBJ2-6
d_call: -
cdr3_nt: TGTGCCAGCAGTTTTTGGGGGTCCGGGGCCAACGTCCTGACTTTC
cdr3_aa: CASSFWGSGANVLTF

v_call: TRBV5-1
clone_size: -
j_call: TRBJ1-3
d_call: TRBD1
cdr3_nt: TGCGCCAGCAGCTTGGGGGACAGCTACTCTGGAAACACCATATATTTT
cdr3_aa: CASSLGDSYSGNTIYF

v_call: TRBV27
clone_size: -
j_call: TRBJ2-7
d_call: TRBD1
cdr3_nt: TGTGCCAGCAGTTCCTTGGACAGGAGGTCCTACGAGCAGTACTTC
cdr3_aa: CASSSLDRRSYEQYF

v_call: TRBV7-5
clone_size: -
j_call: TRBJ1-1
d_call: -
cdr3_nt: TGTGTCAGACGTCGGGACAGGGGAAGCACTGAAGCTTTCTTT
cdr3_aa: CVRRRDRGSTEAFF

v_call: TRBV5-1
clone_size: -
j_call: TRBJ1-1
d_call: TRBD1
cdr3_nt: TGCGCCAGCACCAGAGACAGGGTGAACACTGAAGCTTTCTTT
cdr3_aa: CASTRDRVNTEAFF

v_call: TRBV19
clone_size: -
j_call: TRBJ2-7
d_call: TRBD1
cdr3_nt: TGTGCCAGTAAAACAGGGGGCGGCGAGCAGTACTTC
cdr3_aa: CASKTGGGEQYF

v_call: TRBV19
clone_size: -
j_call: TRBJ2-2
d_call: -
cdr3_nt: TGTGCCAGCAAGTCAGGCAACACGAACACCGGGGAGCTGTTTTTT
cdr3_aa: CASKSGNTNTGELFF

v_call: TRBV5-4
clone_size: few
j_call: TRBJ2-7
d_call: TRBD1
cdr3_nt: TGTGCCAGCAGCTTGATGGGACAGGGATACGAGCAGTACTTC
cdr3_aa: CASSLMGQGYEQYF

v_call: TRBV5-8
clone_size: -
j_call: TRBJ1-5
d_call: TRBD1
cdr3_nt: TGTGCCAGCAGCGGTGGACGGGGGACAGGGGGATTTACTGGCAATCAGCCCCAGCATTTT
cdr3_aa: CASSGGRGTGGFTGNQPQHF

v_call: TRBV7-9
clone_size: -
j_call: TRBJ1-1
d_call: -
cdr3_nt: TGTGCCAGCAGCCAGGGGATTTCGGGCACTGAAGCTTTCTTT
cdr3_aa: CASSQGISGTEAFF

v_call: TRBV7-2
clone_size: -
j_call: TRBJ2-7
d_call: -
cdr3_nt: TGTGCCAGCAGCTTACTAGCGTATAACGAGCAGTACTTC
cdr3_aa: CASSLLAYNEQYF

v_call: TRBV27
clone_size: -
j_call: TRBJ1-5
d_call: -
cdr3_nt: TGTGCCAGCAGTCCTCAGGGTTGGAATCAGCCCCAGCATTTT
cdr3_aa: CASSPQGWNQPQHF

v_call: TRBV6-5
clone_size: -
j_call: TRBJ2-7
d_call: -
cdr3_nt: TGTGCCAGCAGCGCCGGACAGAACTACGAGCAGTACTTC
cdr3_aa: CASSAGQNYEQYF

v_call: TRBV29-1
clone_size: -
j_call: TRBJ1-1
d_call: -
cdr3_nt: TGCAGCGTCGGGTCGGGAGCGAACACTGAAGCTTTCTTT
cdr3_aa: CSVGSGANTEAFF

v_call: TRBV7-2
clone_size: -
j_call: TRBJ1-6
d_call: -
cdr3_nt: TGTGCCAGCAGCTTAGCGGTTCGGGGGCGGAATTCACCCCTCCACTTT
cdr3_aa: CASSLAVRGRNSPLHF

v_call: TRBV19
clone_size: -
j_call: TRBJ2-4
d_call: TRBD1
cdr3_nt: TGTGCCAGTAGTATGGGGCGGCTTCGGACAGGGGGCGAAAACATTCAGTACTTC
cdr3_aa: CASSMGRLRTGGENIQYF

v_call: TRBV7-3
clone_size: -
j_call: TRBJ2-7
d_call: -
cdr3_nt: TGTGCCAGCAGCTTAATGGGCGGATACGAGCAGTACTTC
cdr3_aa: CASSLMGGYEQYF

v_call: TRBV5-1
clone_size: -
j_call: TRBJ2-7
d_call: -
cdr3_nt: TGCGCCAGCAGCTCGGGACGGAACGAGCAGTACTTC
cdr3_aa: CASSSGRNEQYF

v_call: TRBV6-1
clone_size: -
j_call: TRBJ1-3
d_call: TRBD1
cdr3_nt: TGTGCCAGCAGTGAAAGGGGACAGAACGGAAACACCATATATTTT
cdr3_aa: CASSERGQNGNTIYF

v_call: TRBV29-1
clone_size: -
j_call: TRBJ2-7
d_call: -
cdr3_nt: TGCAGCGTTGAATTAGGGCAGGGGAGGGGTTACGAGCAGTACTTC
cdr3_aa: CSVELGQGRGYEQYF

v_call: TRBV3-1/TRBV3-2
clone_size: -
j_call: TRBJ2-7
d_call: -
cdr3_nt: TGTGCCAGCAGCCGGCACGAGCAGTACTTC
cdr3_aa: CASSRHEQYF

v_call: TRBV6-5
clone_size: -
j_call: TRBJ2-3
d_call: -
cdr3_nt: TGTGCCAGCGGTCCCGGAACTAGCACAGATACGCAGTATTTT
cdr3_aa: CASGPGTSTDTQYF

v_call: TRBV19
clone_size: -
j_call: TRBJ1-2
d_call: TRBD1
cdr3_nt: TGTGCCAGTAGTATAGCACAGGACAGGGTATTTGGCTACACCTTC
cdr3_aa: CASSIAQDRVFGYTF

v_call: TRBV10-3
clone_size: -
j_call: TRBJ2-1
d_call: TRBD2
cdr3_nt: TGTGCCATCAGGGATAGCGGGGGGGCCCACGGTGAGCAGTTCTTC
cdr3_aa: CAIRDSGGAHGEQFF

v_call: TRBV30
clone_size: -
j_call: TRBJ1-4
d_call: -
cdr3_nt: TGTGCCTGGAGTTCGTCAGAAAAACTGTTTTTT
cdr3_aa: CAWSSSEKLFF

v_call: TRBV7-9
clone_size: -
j_call: TRBJ1-1
d_call: -
cdr3_nt: TGTGCCAGCAGCGCTCCAACCCCCATGGCTTTCTTT
cdr3_aa: CASSAPTPMAFF

v_call: TRBV28
clone_size: -
j_call: TRBJ1-5
d_call: -
cdr3_nt: TGTGCCAGCAGCGCCTCCAGGATGGGCAATCAGCCCCAGCATTTT
cdr3_aa: CASSASRMGNQPQHF

v_call: TRBV18
clone_size: -
j_call: TRBJ1-4
d_call: -
cdr3_nt: TGTGCCAGCTCACCATGGGGGCCGGGAGAAAAACTGTTTTTT
cdr3_aa: CASSPWGPGEKLFF

v_call: TRBV19
clone_size: -
j_call: TRBJ2-1
d_call: -
cdr3_nt: TGTGCCAGTAGTATAAGTGGCAGTAAAACGGATGAGCAGTTCTTC
cdr3_aa: CASSISGSKTDEQFF

v_call: TRBV5-6
clone_size: -
j_call: TRBJ2-7
d_call: TRBD1
cdr3_nt: TGTGCCAGCAGCTGGCAGGGGGAATACGAGCAGTACTTC
cdr3_aa: CASSWQGEYEQYF

v_call: TRBV11-2
clone_size: -
j_call: TRBJ2-7
d_call: -
cdr3_nt: TGTGCCAGCAGCCCCCTGGGCGCGGGTAGGTACGAGCAGTACTTC
cdr3_aa: CASSPLGAGRYEQYF

v_call: TRBV24-1
clone_size: -
j_call: TRBJ2-5
d_call: TRBD1
cdr3_nt: TGTGCCACCAGTGACTCGGGACAGATCCAAGAGACCCAGTACTTC
cdr3_aa: CATSDSGQIQETQYF

v_call: TRBV7-8
clone_size: -
j_call: TRBJ2-1
d_call: -
cdr3_nt: TGTGCCAGCAGCTTAGCGAGGGTGGTGGGGAATGAGCAGTTCTTC
cdr3_aa: CASSLARVVGNEQFF

v_call: TRBV4-1
clone_size: -
j_call: TRBJ2-6
d_call: -
cdr3_nt: TGCGCCAGCAGCCTCGGGGCCGGCGGTGGGGCCAACGTCCTGACTTTC
cdr3_aa: CASSLGAGGGANVLTF

v_call: TRBV5-1
clone_size: once
j_call: TRBJ1-6
d_call: -
cdr3_nt: TGCGCCAGCAGCTTGGCCGCGCAGGGTGGGTCCTATAATTCACCCCTCCACTTT
cdr3_aa: CASSLAAQGGSYNSPLHF

v_call: TRBV28
clone_size: -
j_call: TRBJ1-5
d_call: TRBD1
cdr3_nt: TGTGCCAGCAGTTTTAGGACAGGACTTAGCAATCAGCCCCAGCATTTT
cdr3_aa: CASSFRTGLSNQPQHF

v_call: TRBV30
clone_size: -
j_call: TRBJ2-1
d_call: TRBD2
cdr3_nt: TGTGCCTGGAGTGTGCTAGCGGGGTCACATGAGCAGTTCTTC
cdr3_aa: CAWSVLAGSHEQFF

v_call: TRBV28
clone_size: -
j_call: TRBJ1-3
d_call: TRBD1
cdr3_nt: TGTGCCAGCAGTCCACCTGGGACAGTCATAACTGGAAACACCATATATTTT
cdr3_aa: CASSPPGTVITGNTIYF